The rows below give T cell receptor beta chains drawn from one sample of a study of T cell changes during pregnancy in multiple sclerosis. Produced via immunoSEQ multiplex PCR; TCRdb's table is partial and in-frame only. The sample includes 35,000 to 50,000 clones, roughly 92% seen only once; the top ten take approximately 0.62%. The sequenced sample was CD4+ T cells from peripheral blood mononuclear cells, obtained in the first trimester of pregnancy. All receptors come from a female donor with multiple sclerosis, enrolled in a pregnancy study. Each CDR3 is given with its conserved first and last residue. A D gene is named only where the DNA matches it firmly. Expanded clones get a size class; other rows say once, few or many, or leave the size out.

clone size: once
J gene: TRBJ2-6
D gene: NA
V gene: TRBV28
CDR3 DNA: TGTGCCAGCAGTTTACAGGGTTCTGGGGCCAACGTCCTGACTTTC
CDR3 protein: CASSLQGSGANVLTF

clone size: NA
J gene: TRBJ1-4
D gene: NA
V gene: TRBV18
CDR3 DNA: TGTGCCAGCTCACCGTCTATCCGGGAAAAACTGTTTTTT
CDR3 protein: CASSPSIREKLFF

clone size: NA
J gene: TRBJ2-5
D gene: TRBD1
V gene: TRBV30
CDR3 DNA: TGTGCCTGGAGTCACAGGGGATTTTTGGAGACCCAGTACTTC
CDR3 protein: CAWSHRGFLETQYF

clone size: NA
J gene: TRBJ2-3
D gene: TRBD2
V gene: TRBV4-2
CDR3 DNA: TGTGCCAGCAGCCACCCGGGACTAGCGGGAGGAACAGATACGCAGTATTTT
CDR3 protein: CASSHPGLAGGTDTQYF

clone size: NA
J gene: TRBJ2-3
D gene: NA
V gene: TRBV2
CDR3 DNA: TGTGCCAGTCGGGAACTAGCAGGGGATACGCAGTATTTT
CDR3 protein: CASRELAGDTQYF

clone size: NA
J gene: TRBJ2-3
D gene: NA
V gene: TRBV6-1
CDR3 DNA: TGTGCCAGTACCACACAGGGACCCACAGATACGCAGTATTTT
CDR3 protein: CASTTQGPTDTQYF

clone size: NA
J gene: TRBJ2-7
D gene: TRBD2
V gene: TRBV11-3
CDR3 DNA: TGTGCCAGCAGCTTAGGTAGCGGGAGACAACACGAGCAGTACTTC
CDR3 protein: CASSLGSGRQHEQYF

clone size: NA
J gene: TRBJ2-3
D gene: TRBD1
V gene: TRBV27
CDR3 DNA: TGTGCCAGCAGTTCCAGGGGGCTGGCAGATACGCAGTATTTT
CDR3 protein: CASSSRGLADTQYF

clone size: NA
J gene: TRBJ2-5
D gene: TRBD2
V gene: TRBV18
CDR3 DNA: TGTGCCAGCTCACCATCCGGGACTACGTTACAAGAGACCCAGTACTTC
CDR3 protein: CASSPSGTTLQETQYF

clone size: NA
J gene: TRBJ2-2
D gene: TRBD1
V gene: TRBV2
CDR3 DNA: TGTGCCAGCACCCAAGAGACAGGGTATGGGACCGGGGAGCTGTTTTTT
CDR3 protein: CASTQETGYGTGELFF

clone size: NA
J gene: TRBJ2-1
D gene: NA
V gene: TRBV7-2
CDR3 DNA: TGTGCCAGCAGCGCTAGCTACAATGAGCAGTTCTTC
CDR3 protein: CASSASYNEQFF

clone size: NA
J gene: TRBJ2-7
D gene: NA
V gene: TRBV6-1
CDR3 DNA: TGTGCCAGCAGCCGGGACATACGGACCTACGAGCAGTACTTC
CDR3 protein: CASSRDIRTYEQYF

clone size: NA
J gene: TRBJ2-2
D gene: TRBD1
V gene: TRBV7-6
CDR3 DNA: TGTGCCAGCAGCTTAGATCGGGCAGGGGGCGACACCGGGGAGCTGTTTTTT
CDR3 protein: CASSLDRAGGDTGELFF

clone size: NA
J gene: TRBJ2-2
D gene: NA
V gene: TRBV5-1
CDR3 DNA: TGCGCCAGCAGGCTAGCGTTGAACACCGGGGAGCTGTTTTTT
CDR3 protein: CASRLALNTGELFF

clone size: NA
J gene: TRBJ2-7
D gene: NA
V gene: TRBV7-2
CDR3 DNA: TGTGCCAGCAGCTTCCAGGACACCGAGTCCTACGAGCAGTACTTC
CDR3 protein: CASSFQDTESYEQYF

clone size: NA
J gene: TRBJ2-7
D gene: TRBD1
V gene: TRBV18
CDR3 DNA: TGTGCCAGCTCACCACGCGACAGGGAGAGCTCCTACGAGCAGTACTTC
CDR3 protein: CASSPRDRESSYEQYF

clone size: NA
J gene: TRBJ1-2
D gene: TRBD1
V gene: TRBV15
CDR3 DNA: TGTGCCACCAGCTATACACAGGGGGTATACGGCTACACCTTC
CDR3 protein: CATSYTQGVYGYTF

clone size: few
J gene: TRBJ2-5
D gene: NA
V gene: TRBV6-5
CDR3 DNA: TGTGCCAGCAGTAAGGACTTATGGGGAGAGACCCAGTACTTC
CDR3 protein: CASSKDLWGETQYF

clone size: NA
J gene: TRBJ1-4
D gene: NA
V gene: TRBV28
CDR3 DNA: TGTGCCAGCAGTTTAAACCGCCCGGGGGTCGCGGAAAAACTGTTTTTT
CDR3 protein: CASSLNRPGVAEKLFF

clone size: few
J gene: TRBJ2-3
D gene: TRBD1
V gene: TRBV5-1
CDR3 DNA: TGCGCCAGCAGCTTGTGGGACAGACGCACAGATACGCAGTATTTT
CDR3 protein: CASSLWDRRTDTQYF

clone size: NA
J gene: TRBJ2-2
D gene: TRBD1
V gene: TRBV19
CDR3 DNA: TGTGCCAGTACTCCGGGACAGGGGTACACCGGGGAGCTGTTTTTT
CDR3 protein: CASTPGQGYTGELFF

clone size: NA
J gene: TRBJ2-7
D gene: TRBD1
V gene: TRBV18
CDR3 DNA: TGTGCCAGCTCACCCGGACAGGAGATAAGCTACGAGCAGTACTTC
CDR3 protein: CASSPGQEISYEQYF

clone size: NA
J gene: TRBJ1-3
D gene: NA
V gene: TRBV10-3
CDR3 DNA: TGTGCCATCAGTGAGTCCGACAGCGCCGGAAACACCATATATTTT
CDR3 protein: CAISESDSAGNTIYF

clone size: NA
J gene: TRBJ2-4
D gene: TRBD2
V gene: TRBV4-2
CDR3 DNA: TGTGCCAGCAGCCAGCCGGGAGGGAAAAACATTCAGTACTTC
CDR3 protein: CASSQPGGKNIQYF

clone size: once
J gene: TRBJ2-1
D gene: TRBD2
V gene: TRBV28
CDR3 DNA: TGTGCCAGCAGTCCCCTAGCGGTCTACAATGAGCAGTTCTTC
CDR3 protein: CASSPLAVYNEQFF

clone size: NA
J gene: TRBJ1-1
D gene: TRBD1
V gene: TRBV6-1
CDR3 DNA: TGTGCCAGCAGTGACAGGGGGGACACTGAAGCTTTCTTT
CDR3 protein: CASSDRGDTEAFF

clone size: NA
J gene: TRBJ2-6
D gene: NA
V gene: TRBV30
CDR3 DNA: TGTGCCTGGAGTGTACTAGGGTCTGGGGCCAACGTCCTGACTTTC
CDR3 protein: CAWSVLGSGANVLTF

clone size: once
J gene: TRBJ2-7
D gene: TRBD1
V gene: TRBV19
CDR3 DNA: TGTGCCAGTAGTGTCTCAGGGGGTAGAACCTACGAGCAGTACTTC
CDR3 protein: CASSVSGGRTYEQYF

clone size: NA
J gene: TRBJ2-7
D gene: TRBD2
V gene: TRBV5-4
CDR3 DNA: TGTGCCAGCAGCCAAGCTAGCGGAAGGACCTACGAGCAGTACTTC
CDR3 protein: CASSQASGRTYEQYF

clone size: NA
J gene: TRBJ1-4
D gene: NA
V gene: TRBV13
CDR3 DNA: TGTGCCAGCAGCTTAGGCCAGGGCGGACGTGAAAAACTGTTTTTT
CDR3 protein: CASSLGQGGREKLFF

clone size: NA
J gene: TRBJ2-7
D gene: TRBD2
V gene: TRBV7-2
CDR3 DNA: TGTGCCAGCAGCTCGGGACTAGCGGGAGGGCTTCGTCGCTACGAGCAGTACTTC
CDR3 protein: CASSSGLAGGLRRYEQYF

clone size: few
J gene: TRBJ1-1
D gene: TRBD1
V gene: TRBV5-4
CDR3 DNA: TGTGCCAGCAGCTTTGGACAGGGGGCGTTCACTGAAGCTTTCTTT
CDR3 protein: CASSFGQGAFTEAFF

clone size: few
J gene: TRBJ2-7
D gene: NA
V gene: TRBV6-1
CDR3 DNA: TGTGCCAGCAGTGTTAGGGGCTCCTACGAGCAGTACTTC
CDR3 protein: CASSVRGSYEQYF

clone size: NA
J gene: TRBJ2-3
D gene: TRBD2
V gene: TRBV19
CDR3 DNA: TGTGCCAGTAGTATCTCTAGCGGGAGGGCCGATACGCAGTATTTT
CDR3 protein: CASSISSGRADTQYF

clone size: NA
J gene: TRBJ2-7
D gene: NA
V gene: TRBV27
CDR3 DNA: TGTGCCAGCAGTTTGGAGGGAAGGGCCGAGCAGTACTTC
CDR3 protein: CASSLEGRAEQYF

clone size: NA
J gene: TRBJ1-1
D gene: NA
V gene: TRBV30
CDR3 DNA: TGTGCCTGGCGGAGGACTATGAACACTGAAGCTTTCTTT
CDR3 protein: CAWRRTMNTEAFF

clone size: once
J gene: TRBJ2-2
D gene: NA
V gene: TRBV7-2
CDR3 DNA: TGTGCCAGCAGCTTAGACAGCAACACCGGGGAGCTGTTTTTT
CDR3 protein: CASSLDSNTGELFF

clone size: NA
J gene: TRBJ1-1
D gene: TRBD1
V gene: TRBV19
CDR3 DNA: TGTGCCAGTCGTCCGGGACAGGGGGCAACCGACACTGAAGCTTTCTTT
CDR3 protein: CASRPGQGATDTEAFF

clone size: few
J gene: TRBJ1-1
D gene: TRBD1
V gene: TRBV28
CDR3 DNA: TGTGCCAGCAGTAAGACAGGGGTGAACACTGAAGCTTTCTTT
CDR3 protein: CASSKTGVNTEAFF